This record covers a single TCR beta chain. These data come from a study of blood T cell repertoires in COVID-19. Repertoires were generated with immunoSEQ multiplex PCR, while TCRdb's copy carries only in-frame clones and drops some. The table lists roughly 100,000 clones, around 87% of them singletons, with about a third in the top ten. The sequencing input was peripheral blood. The sequence was obtained from a woman aged 80 or older with acute or convalescent COVID-19.

The CDR3, as DNA: TGTGCCAGCAGCCCTCTGAGCGGAGCTTACGAGCAGTACTTC. Its translation is CASSPLSGAYEQYF. This sequence joins TRBV11-2 and TRBJ2-7; maybe TRBD2 (5 bases). The ends were cut back, 5 bases at V and 4 bases at J, with 15 bases in the middle. Germline CDR1 and CDR2: SGHAT and FQNNGV. The CDR3 sequence is 14 residues long.